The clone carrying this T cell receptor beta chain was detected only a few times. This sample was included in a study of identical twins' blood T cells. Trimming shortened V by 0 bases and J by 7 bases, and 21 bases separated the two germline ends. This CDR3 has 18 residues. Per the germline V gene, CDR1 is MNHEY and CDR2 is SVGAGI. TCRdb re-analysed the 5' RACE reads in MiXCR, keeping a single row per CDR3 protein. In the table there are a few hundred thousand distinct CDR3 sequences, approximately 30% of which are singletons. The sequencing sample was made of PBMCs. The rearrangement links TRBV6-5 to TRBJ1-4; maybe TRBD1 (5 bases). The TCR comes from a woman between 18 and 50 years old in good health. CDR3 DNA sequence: TGTGCCAGCAGTTACTCGATCAATGTGCGAGGGGTTGGTGAAAAACTGTTTTTT. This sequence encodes CASSYSINVRGVGEKLFF.